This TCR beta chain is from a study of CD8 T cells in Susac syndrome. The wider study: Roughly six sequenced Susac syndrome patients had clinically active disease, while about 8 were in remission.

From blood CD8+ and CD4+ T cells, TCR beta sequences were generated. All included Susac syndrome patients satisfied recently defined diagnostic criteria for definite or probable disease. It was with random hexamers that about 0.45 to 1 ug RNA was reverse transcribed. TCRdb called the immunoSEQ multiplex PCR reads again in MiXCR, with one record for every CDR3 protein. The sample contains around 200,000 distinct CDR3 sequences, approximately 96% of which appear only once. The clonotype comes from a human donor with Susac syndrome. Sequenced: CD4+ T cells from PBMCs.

CDR3 nucleotides: TGCAGTGCTAGAGACCTATCTACAGGGGGCAATCAGCCCCAGCATTTT. Its protein is CSARDLSTGGNQPQHF. This chain uses TRBV20-1 with TRBJ1-5, with TRBD1 matching 7 bases. The germline V gene encodes CDR1 DFQATT and CDR2 SNEGSKA (reference sequence). The CDR3 totals 16 residues. Trimming at V came to 0 bases and at J to 2 bases, leaving 7 bases not matched to a gene.